This T cell receptor beta chain was obtained from a study of Ad26.COV2.S vaccination and SARS-CoV-2 variants. Findings and caveats of the study: For non-spike TCRs, breadth in vaccine recipients resembled that in placebo recipients.

Clones were sequenced by immunoSEQ multiplex PCR, and TCRdb holds only the in-frame ones, with some missing. The sample lists about 400,000 clones, about 89% seen once, with around 1.8% in the top ten. For this clone: As yet, its antigen is unknown.

As for treatment: some 20 received Ad26.COV2.S at low or high dose, single or two shots; roughly five received placebo; per-sample allocation not given. All samples were drawn on day 63, counting from the first vaccine or placebo injection. V shed 0 bases and J shed 8 bases, with 14 bases lying between them. Per germline, CDR1 SGDLS and CDR2 YYNGEE. The CDR3 is made up of 15 amino acids. This sample comprised peripheral blood, obtained in a trial of Ad26.COV2.S vaccine versus placebo. The clonotype originates from a person aged 18-60 years who received the Ad26.COV2.S COVID-19 vaccine or a placebo. The chain combines TRBV9 with TRBJ1-4; a possible D gene is TRBD1 (5 bases). The CDR3 DNA follows: TGTGCCAGCAGCGTAGCTGAAGGAAGGGGCGAAAAACTGTTTTTT. This translates into CASSVAEGRGEKLFF.